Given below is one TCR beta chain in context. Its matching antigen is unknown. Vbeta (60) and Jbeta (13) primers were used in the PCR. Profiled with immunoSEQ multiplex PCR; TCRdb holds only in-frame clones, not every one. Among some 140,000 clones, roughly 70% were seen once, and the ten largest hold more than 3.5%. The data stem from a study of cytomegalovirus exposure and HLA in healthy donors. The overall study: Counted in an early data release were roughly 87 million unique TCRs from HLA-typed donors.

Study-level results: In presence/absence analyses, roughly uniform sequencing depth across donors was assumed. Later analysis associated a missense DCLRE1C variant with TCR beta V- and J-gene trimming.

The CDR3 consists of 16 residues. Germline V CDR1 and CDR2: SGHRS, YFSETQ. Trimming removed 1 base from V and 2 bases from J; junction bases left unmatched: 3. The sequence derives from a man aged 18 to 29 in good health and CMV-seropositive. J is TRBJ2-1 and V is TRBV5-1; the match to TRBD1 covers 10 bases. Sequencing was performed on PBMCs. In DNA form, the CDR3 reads TGCGCCAGCAGCTTGCCGACAGGGGGCGCCTACAATGAGCAGTTCTTC. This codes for CASSLPTGGAYNEQFF.